A single TCR beta chain is shown here with its context. Its antigen is undetermined. This CDR3 is 16 amino acids long. Germline V gene data show CDR1 as LNHDA and CDR2 as SQIVND (reference sequence). V shed 7 bases and J shed 3 bases, with 18 bases lying between them. These data come from a study of cytomegalovirus exposure and HLA in healthy donors. Overall study results and limits: A later analysis showed HLA-associated TCR beta chains outstripping equally common others in clonal expansion. A later analysis reportedly found that, within productive TCRs, an Asian-associated ancestry cluster had fewer N-insertions than the mean observed across the approximately 600 donors. Accurate prediction of most subjects' HLA-A and HLA-B alleles from TCR beta sequences was reported.

This PCR relied on a set of 60 Vbeta primers and 13 Jbeta primers. Generated by immunoSEQ multiplex PCR, the TCRdb table keeps only in-frame clones and is missing some. The repertoire has tens of thousands of clones, around 67% of them found once; the top ten carry around 2%. The sequence derives from a woman under 40 in good health and CMV-seronegative. The sequencing input was PBMCs. This chain links TRBV19 with TRBJ2-2, with D possibly matching TRBD1 (6 bases). CDR3 sequence (DNA): TGTGCCAGTAAAAGACAGGTCGGTCGAGACACCGGGGAGCTGTTTTTT. Its protein is CASKRQVGRDTGELFF. Looking up the rest from reference TRBV19 and TRBJ2-2 gives the full variable domain: DGGITQSPKYLFRKEGQNVTLSCEQNLNHDAMYWYRQDPGQGLRLIYYSQIVNDFQKGDIAEGYSVSREKKESFPLTVTSAQKNPTAFYLCASKRQVGRDTGELFFGEGSRLTVL.